This T cell receptor beta chain emerged from a study of STAT5B mutations in CD4+ large granular lymphocyte leukemia. Regarding the study as a whole: Higher CD4+ than CD8+ T-LGLL clonality might reflect small sample size. No patients shared main leukemic clonotypes, though 20% to 25% appeared at low frequency elsewhere.

Generated by immunoSEQ multiplex PCR, the TCRdb table keeps only in-frame clones and is missing some. The table lists 23,000 or so clones, about 80% of them singletons. Control samples were healthy donors' buffy coats. This clone has only a few counts. The antigen is unknown. The receptor was derived from a human donor in good health. The material sequenced was CD4+ T cells from blood buffy coats.

The CDR3 spells CASRTGGSTGELFF. In DNA form, the CDR3 reads TGTGCCAGCCGCACGGGGGGGAGCACCGGGGAGCTGTTTTTT. V usage is TRBV11-3 and J usage is TRBJ2-2; 8 bases map to TRBD2. The CDR3 sequence is 14 residues long. V shed 8 bases and J 4 bases; nucleotides not matched to a gene: 6. CDR1 is SGHNT and CDR2 is YENEEA in the germline V gene.